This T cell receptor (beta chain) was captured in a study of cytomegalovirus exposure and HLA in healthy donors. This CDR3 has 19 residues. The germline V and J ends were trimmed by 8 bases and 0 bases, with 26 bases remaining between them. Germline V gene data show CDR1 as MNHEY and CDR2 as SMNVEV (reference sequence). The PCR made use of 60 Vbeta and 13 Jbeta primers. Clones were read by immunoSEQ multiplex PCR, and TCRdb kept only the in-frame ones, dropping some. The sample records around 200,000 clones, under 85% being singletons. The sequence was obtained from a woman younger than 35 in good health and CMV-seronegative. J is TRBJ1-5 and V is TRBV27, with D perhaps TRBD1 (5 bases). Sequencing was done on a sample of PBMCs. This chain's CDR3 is CASGAGGYSGDYSNQPQHF. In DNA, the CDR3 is TGTGCCAGCGGGGCCGGGGGTTATAGCGGCGACTATAGCAATCAGCCCCAGCATTTT.